This is a list of T cell receptor beta chains from one sample in a study of shared clonotypes between healthy human individuals. Method: immunoSEQ multiplex PCR; TCRdb's copy keeps in-frame clones and lacks some. The table has a few million clones, roughly 93% seen once. The specimen was naive CD4+ T cells from PBMCs. Source of these receptors: a man aged 18 to 30 in good health. Some clones in this sample may be carry-over from other donors' samples. CDR3s include the opening cysteine and the closing phenylalanine or tryptophan. The order of the fields is V gene, D gene, J gene, clone size, CDR3 DNA, CDR3 protein. D genes are given only for firm matches. Rows may omit the clone size; those that give it use once, few, many or a size class.

TRBV4-1,-,TRBJ2-3,-,TGCGCCAGCAGCCTAATAGCGGTCACAGATACGCAGTATTTT,CASSLIAVTDTQYF
TRBV9,-,TRBJ1-1,once,TGTGCCAGCAGCCCCCTTGCCCCCCTTGGGACTGAAGCTTTCTTT,CASSPLAPLGTEAFF
TRBV5-1,TRBD2,TRBJ2-5,-,TGCGCCAGCAGCTCTAGCGGGAGTTCTGGTGAGACCCAGTACTTC,CASSSSGSSGETQYF
TRBV5-4,TRBD1,TRBJ1-4,-,TGTGCCAGCAGCCCAGCCGGGACAGGGGGAGGTGAAAAACTGTTTTTT,CASSPAGTGGGEKLFF
TRBV11-2,TRBD2,TRBJ2-7,-,TGTGCCAGCAGCTTAGTTGCCGGGAGGGCCGCCTACGAGCAGTACTTC,CASSLVAGRAAYEQYF
TRBV28,TRBD1,TRBJ1-2,-,TGTGCCAGCATCACGCCCCCCGGGACAGGGCAGTATGGCTACACCTTC,CASITPPGTGQYGYTF
TRBV28,-,TRBJ1-2,-,TGTGCCAGCAGTTCACCGGGGGGCTATGGCTACACCTTC,CASSSPGGYGYTF
TRBV29-1,TRBD1,TRBJ2-3,-,TGCAGCTCCGGACAGGGCTTGTTAGATACGCAGTATTTT,CSSGQGLLDTQYF
TRBV5-1,-,TRBJ2-3,-,TGCGCCAGCAGCTTGATGGGGTATAGCACAGATACGCAGTATTTT,CASSLMGYSTDTQYF
TRBV2,-,TRBJ2-4,-,TGTGCCAGCACTTGGGACGCATCGATAGCCAAAAACATTCAGTACTTC,CASTWDASIAKNIQYF